The clone carrying this TCR beta chain was picked up one time. As yet, its antigen is unknown. This sample was taken from a study of T cells in tumors after PD-1 blockade. Study-wide findings and caveats: Peripheral recruitment is suggested, as some novel exhausted tumor clones were in pre-treatment blood.

The V segment lost 3 bases and the J segment 4 bases; nucleotides outside the gene matches: 6. CDR3 length: 15 residues. Germline V CDR1 and CDR2: SGHVS, FQNEAQ. This table comes from immunoSEQ multiplex PCR, and its TCRdb copy is limited to in-frame clones, with some not included. Of roughly 13,000 clones listed, 55% to 80% are singletons. The specimen was tumor tissue, collected after anti-PD-1 treatment. This sequence joins TRBV7-8 and TRBJ2-3; 8 bases match TRBD2. The receptor comes from a human donor with cutaneous squamous cell carcinoma. This CDR3 reads CASSFRGGLADTQYF. CDR3 sequence (DNA): TGTGCCAGCAGCTTTCGGGGGGGCCTCGCAGATACGCAGTATTTT.